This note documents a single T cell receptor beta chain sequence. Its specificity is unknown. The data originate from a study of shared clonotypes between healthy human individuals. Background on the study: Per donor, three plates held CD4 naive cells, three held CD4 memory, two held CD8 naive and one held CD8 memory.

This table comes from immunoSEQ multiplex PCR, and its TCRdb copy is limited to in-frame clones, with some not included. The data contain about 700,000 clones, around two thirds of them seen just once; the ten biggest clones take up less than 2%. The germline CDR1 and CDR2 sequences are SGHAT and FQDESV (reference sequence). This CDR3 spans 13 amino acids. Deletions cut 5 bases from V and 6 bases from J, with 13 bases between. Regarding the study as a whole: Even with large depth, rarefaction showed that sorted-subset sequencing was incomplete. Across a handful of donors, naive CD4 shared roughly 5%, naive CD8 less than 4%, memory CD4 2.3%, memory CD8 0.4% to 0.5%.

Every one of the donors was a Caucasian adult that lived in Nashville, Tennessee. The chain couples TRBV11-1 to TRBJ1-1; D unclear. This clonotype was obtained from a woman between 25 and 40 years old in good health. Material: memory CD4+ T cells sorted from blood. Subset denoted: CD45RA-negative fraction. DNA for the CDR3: TGTGCCAGCAGCCGCCGATTCAAGGCTGAAGCTTTCTTT. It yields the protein CASSRRFKAEAFF.